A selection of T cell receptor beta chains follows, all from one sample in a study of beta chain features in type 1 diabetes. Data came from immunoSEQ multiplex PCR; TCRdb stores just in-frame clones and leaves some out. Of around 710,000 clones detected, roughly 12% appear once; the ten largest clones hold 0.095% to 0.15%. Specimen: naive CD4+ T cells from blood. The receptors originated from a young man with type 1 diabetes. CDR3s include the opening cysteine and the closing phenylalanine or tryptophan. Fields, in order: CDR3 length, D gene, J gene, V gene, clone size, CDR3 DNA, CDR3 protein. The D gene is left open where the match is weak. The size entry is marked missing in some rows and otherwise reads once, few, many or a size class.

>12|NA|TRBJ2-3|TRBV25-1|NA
TGTGCCAGCACCGGACGGAGGGATACGCAGTATTTT
CASTGRRDTQYF
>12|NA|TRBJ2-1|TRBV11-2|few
TGTGCCAGCAGCCCTCAGGGTAATGAGCAGTTCTTC
CASSPQGNEQFF
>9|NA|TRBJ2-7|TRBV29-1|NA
TGCAGCGTAACGCCCGGGACGGCCTTC
CSVTPGTAF
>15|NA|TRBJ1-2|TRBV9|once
TGTGCCAGCAGCGCGGGACGGCAAACTAACTATGGCTACACCTTC
CASSAGRQTNYGYTF
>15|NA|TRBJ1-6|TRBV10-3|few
TGTGCCATCAGTGAGTGGGCCGGGCCCCAGTCACCCCTCCACTTT
CAISEWAGPQSPLHF
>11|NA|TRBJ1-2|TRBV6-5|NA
TGTGCCAGCATGACTGGCTATGGCTACACCTTC
CASMTGYGYTF
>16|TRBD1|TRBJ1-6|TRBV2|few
TGTGCCAGCAGGACAGGGGGCGGCGAGTATAATTCACCCCTCCACTTT
CASRTGGGEYNSPLHF
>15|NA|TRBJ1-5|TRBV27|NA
TGTGCCAGCAGTTCTACCTGGACGGACAATCAGCCCCAGCATTTT
CASSSTWTDNQPQHF
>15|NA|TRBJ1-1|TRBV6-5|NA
TGTGCCAGCCGAACCTCAGAGCTCATGAACACTGAAGCTTTCTTT
CASRTSELMNTEAFF
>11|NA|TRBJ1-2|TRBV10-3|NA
TGTGCCATCTTCGGAGTCTATGGCTACACCTTC
CAIFGVYGYTF
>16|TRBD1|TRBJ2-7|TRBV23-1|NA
TGCGCCAGCAGTCGAGCACAGGGGGCGGGGGACTACGAGCAGTACTTC
CASSRAQGAGDYEQYF
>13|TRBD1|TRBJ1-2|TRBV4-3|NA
TGCGCCAGCAGCCAAGAAAACAGGGGAGGCTACACCTTC
CASSQENRGGYTF
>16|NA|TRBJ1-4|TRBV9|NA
TGTGCCAGCAGCGTAGCAGGGAGGACAACTAATGAAAAACTGTTTTTT
CASSVAGRTTNEKLFF
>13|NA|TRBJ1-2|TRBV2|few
TGTGCCAGCAGTGTAACAGGGCAATATGGCTACACCTTC
CASSVTGQYGYTF
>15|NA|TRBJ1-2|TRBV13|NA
TGTGCCAGCAGCGTCGAGGGGAGATCTAACTATGGCTACACCTTC
CASSVEGRSNYGYTF
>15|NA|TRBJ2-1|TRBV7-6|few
TGTGCCAGCAGCCGGTGGGGGTCTGGGGGCAATGAGCAGTTCTTC
CASSRWGSGGNEQFF
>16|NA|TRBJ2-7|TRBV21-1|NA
TGTGCCAGCAGCAAAGAAGGACAGGGGGTTGTGGACGAGCAGTACTTC
CASSKEGQGVVDEQYF
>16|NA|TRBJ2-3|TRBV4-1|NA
TGCGCCAGCAGCCAGACACAGAAGAGAGGATCAGATACGCAGTATTTT
CASSQTQKRGSDTQYF
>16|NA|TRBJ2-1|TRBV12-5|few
TGTGCTAGTGGTTTGGTACTGACTAGTAGCCACAATGAGCAGTTCTTC
CASGLVLTSSHNEQFF
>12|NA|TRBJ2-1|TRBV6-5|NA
TGTGCCAGCCGGGCCACCTCGGGTGAGCAGTTCTTC
CASRATSGEQFF
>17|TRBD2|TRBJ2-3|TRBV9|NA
TGTGCCAGCAGCGTAACCCCGACTAGCGGGGGGACAGATACGCAGTATTTT
CASSVTPTSGGTDTQYF
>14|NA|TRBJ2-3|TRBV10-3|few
TGTGCCGCTAAGGGCAGGCCTAGCACAGATACGCAGTATTTT
CAAKGRPSTDTQYF
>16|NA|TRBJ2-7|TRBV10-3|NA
TGTGCCATCAGTGAGTCGAGAGACACGAGCTCCTACGAGCAGTACTTC
CAISESRDTSSYEQYF
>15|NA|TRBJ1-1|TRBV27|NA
TGTGCCAGCAGTTCGCTTGGACCCGTGGGGACTGAAGCTTTCTTT
CASSSLGPVGTEAFF
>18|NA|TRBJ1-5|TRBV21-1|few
TGTGCCAGCAGCCTACGGGACAGGGCGAAGTATAGCAATCAGCCCCAGCATTTT
CASSLRDRAKYSNQPQHF
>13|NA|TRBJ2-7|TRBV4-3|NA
TGCGCCAGCAGCCAAGAATCGTACTACGAGCAGTACTTC
CASSQESYYEQYF
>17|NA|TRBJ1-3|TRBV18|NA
TGTGCCAGCTCACCGGCTCTACAGGAATCCTCTGGAAACACCATATATTTT
CASSPALQESSGNTIYF
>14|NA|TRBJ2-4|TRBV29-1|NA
TGCAGCGTTGAAGTAAATCGGGCGGGGAACATTCAGTACTTC
CSVEVNRAGNIQYF
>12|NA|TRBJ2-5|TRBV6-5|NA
TGTGCCAGCAGTGCCACGGGTCGAACACCATACTTC
CASSATGRTPYF
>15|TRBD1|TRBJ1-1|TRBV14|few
TGTGCCAGCAGCCATGGACAGGGGCAGAACACTGAAGCTTTCTTT
CASSHGQGQNTEAFF
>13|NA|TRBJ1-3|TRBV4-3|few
TGCGCCAGCAGCCAAGATCTCGGAAACACCATATATTTT
CASSQDLGNTIYF